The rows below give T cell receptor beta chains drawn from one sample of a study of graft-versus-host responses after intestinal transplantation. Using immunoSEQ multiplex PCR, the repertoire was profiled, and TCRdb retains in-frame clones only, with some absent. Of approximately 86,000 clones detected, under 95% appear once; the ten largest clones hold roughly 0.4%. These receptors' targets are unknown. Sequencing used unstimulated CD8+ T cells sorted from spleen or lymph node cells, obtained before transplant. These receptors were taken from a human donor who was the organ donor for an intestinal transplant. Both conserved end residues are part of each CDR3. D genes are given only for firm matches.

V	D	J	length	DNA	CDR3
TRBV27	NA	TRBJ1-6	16	TGTGCCAGCAGCCCCGGGATCCGCCCCTATAATTCACCCCTCCACTTT	CASSPGIRPYNSPLHF
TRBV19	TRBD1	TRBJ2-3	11	TGTGCCAGGACAGGGGGTTTGACGCAGTATTTT	CARTGGLTQYF
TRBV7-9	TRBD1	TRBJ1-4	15	TGTGCCAGCAGCTTAGAAGAGGGGGCGCAGGAAAAACTGTTTTTT	CASSLEEGAQEKLFF
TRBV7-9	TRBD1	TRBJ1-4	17	TGTGCCAGCAGCCCGAACGCCGACAGGGTTAGTCGTGAAAAACTGTTTTTT	CASSPNADRVSREKLFF
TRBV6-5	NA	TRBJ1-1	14	TGTGCCAGCAGTTATGGGGCCTCGGCCACTGAAGCTTTCTTT	CASSYGASATEAFF
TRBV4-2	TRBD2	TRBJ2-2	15	TGTGCCAGCAGCCATACCGGACTAGACACCGGGGAGCTGTTTTTT	CASSHTGLDTGELFF
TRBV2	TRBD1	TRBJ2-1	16	TGTGCCAGCAGTATGGACCGGGACAGGGGGGGCAATGAGCAGTTCTTC	CASSMDRDRGGNEQFF
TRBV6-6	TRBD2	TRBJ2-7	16	TGTGCCAGCAAGTACCGGACTAGCGGGGCGCATTACGAGCAGTACTTC	CASKYRTSGAHYEQYF
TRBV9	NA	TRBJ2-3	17	TGTGCCAGCAGCGCCCTATGGCAGGGGCAATCGGCAGATACGCAGTATTTT	CASSALWQGQSADTQYF
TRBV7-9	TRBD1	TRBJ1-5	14	TGTGCCAGCAGCTCCGGGACAGGGAATCAGCCCCAGCATTTT	CASSSGTGNQPQHF
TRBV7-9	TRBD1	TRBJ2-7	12	TGTGCCAGCAGCCTCGGACAGGGGACAAAGTACTTC	CASSLGQGTKYF
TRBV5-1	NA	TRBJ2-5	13	TGCGCCAGCAGCTTGGGGGGTACGGGGGCCCAGTACTTC	CASSLGGTGAQYF
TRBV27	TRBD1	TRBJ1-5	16	TGTGCCAGCTCCCCGTCACAGGGGGACAGCAATCAGCCCCAGCATTTT	CASSPSQGDSNQPQHF
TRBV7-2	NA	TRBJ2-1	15	TGTGCCAGCAGCCCCAGGGTGGTCTCCTACAATGAGCAGTTCTTC	CASSPRVVSYNEQFF